A selection of T cell receptor beta chains follows, all from one sample in a study of T-cell reconstitution after alpha-beta-depleted transplantation in children. From the PCR reads, TCRdb called clonotypes with MiXCR, one entry per CDR3 protein. Of fewer than 550,000 distinct CDR3 sequences detected, about an eighth appear once; the ten largest clones hold 11% to 15%. This material consisted of PBMCs, mostly from graft donor cells, taken 180 days after TCRalphabeta/CD19-depleted stem cell transplant. These receptors came from a female patient under 10 years old who had a stem cell transplant for aplastic anemia, so the T cells may come from the graft donor. Both conserved end residues are part of each CDR3. The order of the fields is V gene, clone size, D gene, J gene, CDR3 protein, CDR3 DNA. D genes are given only for firm matches. Clone size is not always given. Where it is, it says once, few, many or a class for expanded clones.

>TRBV5-1|many|NA|TRBJ2-6
CASSFDESGANVLTF
TGCGCCAGCAGCTTTGACGAGTCTGGGGCCAACGTCCTGACTTTC
>TRBV29-1|many|NA|TRBJ2-4
CSVEDWAENIQYF
TGCAGCGTTGAAGACTGGGCAGAAAACATTCAGTACTTC
>TRBV14|few|NA|TRBJ2-3
CASSPGLPSTDTQYF
TGTGCCAGCAGCCCCGGACTACCCAGCACAGATACGCAGTATTTT
>TRBV7-2|NA|TRBD2|TRBJ2-3
CASSLFSGRVSDTQYF
TGTGCCAGCAGCTTATTTAGCGGGAGGGTTTCGGATACGCAGTATTTT
>TRBV7-9|few|TRBD2|TRBJ2-1
CASSLSGRAPYNEQFF
TGTGCCAGCAGCCTTAGCGGGAGGGCCCCCTACAATGAGCAGTTCTTC
>TRBV11-3|few|TRBD2|TRBJ2-3
CASERGADTQYF
TGTGCCAGCGAGCGGGGAGCAGATACGCAGTATTTT
>TRBV20-1|NA|TRBD2|TRBJ2-5
CSAGGLARQETQYF
TGCAGTGCCGGGGGACTAGCGCGCCAAGAGACCCAGTACTTC
>TRBV29-1|many|NA|TRBJ2-3
CSVEKIASGTDTQYF
TGCAGCGTTGAAAAGATCGCTAGCGGCACAGATACGCAGTATTTT
>TRBV19|few|TRBD1|TRBJ1-5
CASSDSDRAHQPQHF
TGTGCCAGTAGTGACTCGGACAGGGCACATCAGCCCCAGCATTTT
>TRBV18|NA|NA|TRBJ1-2
CASSPAGPVSF
TGTGCCAGCTCACCGGCAGGGCCGGTTTCCTTC
>TRBV9|few|TRBD2|TRBJ2-3
CASSVSPQREADTQYF
TGTGCCAGCAGCGTAAGTCCCCAGCGGGAGGCAGATACGCAGTATTTT
>TRBV10-3|few|TRBD1|TRBJ1-1
CAISLTGRGTEAFF
TGTGCCATCAGCCTGACAGGGCGGGGTACTGAAGCTTTCTTT
>TRBV2|once|NA|TRBJ1-4
CASRKTRTVDEKLFF
TGTGCCAGCAGAAAGACCCGGACGGTGGATGAAAAACTGTTTTTC
>TRBV4-3|few|NA|TRBJ2-5
CASSQYPGQEETQYF
TGCGCCAGCAGCCAATACCCGGGACAAGAAGAGACCCAGTACTTC
>TRBV6-5|few|NA|TRBJ2-2
CASSYLGLYTGELFF
TGTGCCAGCAGTTACCTGGGACTTTACACCGGGGAGCTGTTTTTT
>TRBV27|many|NA|TRBJ2-2
CASSRSDITGELFF
TGTGCCAGCAGTCGCTCGGACATCACCGGGGAGCTGTTTTTT
>TRBV5-6|once|NA|TRBJ2-5
CGSSLEQAGTTETQYF
TGTGGCAGCAGCTTGGAACAGGCCGGGACAACGGAGACCCAGTACTTC
>TRBV7-8|NA|NA|TRBJ2-2
CASSFHPTLGPDTGELFF
TGTGCCAGCAGCTTTCACCCGACACTAGGGCCGGACACCGGGGAGCTGTTTTTT
>TRBV5-5|few|NA|TRBJ1-6
CASSPPTWALHF
TGTGCCAGCAGCCCGCCGACCTGGGCCCTCCACTTT
>TRBV3-1|NA|NA|TRBJ2-1
CASRKSWGLASNEQFF
TGTGCCAGCAGGAAGTCGTGGGGCCTCGCCTCCAATGAGCAGTTCTTC
>TRBV12-3/TRBV12-4|NA|NA|TRBJ2-1
CASSLVDWSSCNEQFF
TGTGCCAGCAGTTTAGTAGATTGGAGCTCCTGCAATGAGCAGTTCTTC